Following are 16 T cell receptor beta chains from one sample sequenced in a study of memory CD4+ T cells and cytomegalovirus serostatus. Single viable CD3+CD4+CD8-CD45RO+ cells were sorted as the memory CD4+ T cells. Only in-frame clones appear in the TCRdb table, and some are missing; sequencing was by immunoSEQ multiplex PCR. This sample yields about 62,000 clones, of which approximately 80% are seen a single time; about 4.3% belongs to the top ten. Material: memory CD4+ T cells from blood. All receptors derive from an adult in good health and CMV-seropositive.

The chain links TRBV5-8 to TRBJ1-5; D is uncertain. The CDR3 covers 12 residues. CDR1 SGHTS and CDR2 YDEGEE come from the germline V gene. V was shortened by 4 bases and J by 9 bases, with 11 bases between the two germline ends. CDR3 DNA sequence: TGTGCCAGCAGCGTCTACTCAGGGCCCCAGCATTTT. Its protein product is CASSVYSGPQHF.

V usage is TRBV6-1 and J usage is TRBJ2-1; tentative D call: TRBD1 (5 bases). Trimming removed 7 bases at V and 7 bases at J, with 17 bases between. The V gene's germline CDR1 is MNHNS and CDR2 SASEGT. This CDR3 contains 14 residues. The CDR3 nucleotides read TGTGCCAGCAATAGACAGACAGAACGGAATGAGCAGTTCTTC. It translates to CASNRQTERNEQFF.

This clone turned up a few times. The chain employs TRBV5-4 and TRBJ1-2; D ambiguous. Per the germline V gene, CDR1 is SGHNT and CDR2 is YYREEE (reference sequence). Trimming left V 0 bases short and J 7 bases short, with 7 bases between. The CDR3 runs 12 residues. CDR3 sequence: CASSLVHGGYTF. The DNA for the CDR3 is TGTGCCAGCAGCTTGGTTCACGGTGGCTACACCTTC. Variable domain in full (rest from reference TRBV5-4 and TRBJ1-2): ETGVTQSPTHLIKTRGQQVTLRCSSQSGHNTVSWYQQALGQGPQFIFQYYREEENGRGNFPPRFSGLQFPNYSSELNVNALELDDSALYLCASSLVHGGYTFGSGTRLTVV.

The rearrangement links TRBV5-5 to TRBJ2-7; 7 bases align to TRBD2. V lost 3 bases, J lost 4 bases, and 13 bases stayed unmatched. The CDR3 consists of 16 residues. Germline V CDR1 and CDR2: SGHKS, YYEKEE (reference sequence). The CDR3 spells CASSYPPGDYAYEQYF. CDR3 sequence (DNA): TGTGCCAGCAGCTACCCCCCCGGGGACTATGCATACGAGCAGTACTTC.

This chain joins TRBV7-8 and TRBJ2-2, with a weak D call TRBD1 (6 bases). Trimming shortened V by 5 bases and J by 1 base, and 11 bases separated the two germline ends. Looked up from germline, CDR1 is SGHVS and CDR2 is FQNEAQ. This CDR3 spans 15 amino acids. CDR3 in amino acids: CASSPRRGNTGELFF. The CDR3 coding sequence is TGTGCCAGCAGCCCTCGCAGGGGGAACACCGGGGAGCTGTTTTTT.

This chain uses TRBV7-2 with TRBJ2-3; 7 bases match TRBD2. The CDR3 runs to 14 residues. The V and J ends lost 2 bases and 3 bases, in that order; junction bases with no gene match: 2. CDR1 and CDR2 (germline): SGHTA, FQGNSA. The CDR3 region has the DNA TGTGCCAGCAGCTTACGGGGGGTAACAGATACGCAGTATTTT. Encoded protein: CASSLRGVTDTQYF. The full variable domain, rest sourced from reference TRBV7-2 and TRBJ2-3, is GAGVSQSPSNKVTEKGKDVELRCDPISGHTALYWYRQSLGQGLEFLIYFQGNSAPDKSGLPSDRFSAERTGGSVSTLTIQRTQQEDSAVYLCASSLRGVTDTQYFGPGTRLTVL.

The J gene is TRBJ1-2, the V gene TRBV5-6, with 8 bases matching TRBD1. J lost 8 bases, V lost 0 bases, and 12 bases had no gene match. CDR3 length: 16 amino acids. CDR1 SGHDT and CDR2 YYEEEE come from the germline V gene. The CDR3 spells CASSLGSSGGTQGYTF. The CDR3 DNA follows: TGTGCCAGCAGCTTGGGATCGTCAGGGGGCACTCAGGGCTACACCTTC.

There are a few counts of this clone. The V gene is TRBV2, the J gene TRBJ2-7; a possible D gene is TRBD2 (6 bases). Trimming pared 6 bases from V and 4 bases from J, leaving 13 bases between. Germline values: CDR1 SNHLY, CDR2 FYNNEI. CDR3 size: 13 residues. The CDR3 loop is CASSDGLIYEQYF. The CDR3 DNA sequence: TGTGCCAGCAGCGACGGACTAATTTACGAGCAGTACTTC.

This clone was counted only a few times. The chain combines TRBV5-1 with TRBJ1-1; D is uncertain. The CDR3 runs to 13 residues. Germline V CDR1 and CDR2: SGHRS, YFSETQ. V lost 5 bases, J lost 5 bases, and 13 bases lay in between. Written as DNA, the CDR3 is TGCGCCAGCAGGGCCCTCCTTGGAACTGAAGCTTTCTTT. Translation: CASRALLGTEAFF.

This chain links TRBV6-7 with TRBJ2-7, with D hard to call. TRBV6-7 is flagged as an ORF with uncertain function. Trimming stripped 0 bases from V and 3 bases from J, with 6 bases between. The CDR3 sequence is 13 residues long. CDR3 nucleotides: TGTGCCAGCAGTTACTCCCATTACTACGAGCAGTACTTC. Translation gives CASSYSHYYEQYF.

This clone showed up just once. V gene TRBV21-1 combines with J gene TRBJ2-3. TRBV21-1 corresponds to a pseudogene. The CDR3 totals 17 residues. Written as DNA, the CDR3 is TGTGCCAGCAGCAAAGAAAGAGATACACCTAGCACAGATACGCAGTATTTT. Its protein is CASSKERDTPSTDTQYF.

This clone showed up just once. V is TRBV27 and J is TRBJ1-5; possibly TRBD1 for D (6 bases). The CDR3 has 13 amino acids. Trimming shortened V by 4 bases and J by 7 bases, and 11 bases separated the two germline ends. Germline V gives CDR1 MNHEY, CDR2 SMNVEV (reference sequence). The CDR3, as DNA: TGTGCCAGCAGTTCCTCACAGGGCCAGCCCCAGCATTTT. It specifies CASSSSQGQPQHF.

The CDR3 reads CASSQFRGYGYTF. CDR3 in DNA: TGTGCCAGCAGCCAATTCCGAGGGTATGGCTACACCTTC. The chain recombines TRBV6-1 with TRBJ1-2, with D unresolved. The CDR3 contains 13 residues. The germline V and J ends were trimmed by 6 bases and 5 bases, with 13 bases remaining between them. In germline, CDR1 is MNHNS, CDR2 SASEGT.

The gene calls are TRBV11-2 and TRBJ2-1; 7 nucleotides agree with TRBD2. After removal of 4 bases from V and 0 bases from J, the junction contained 3 bases not matched to a gene. The germline V gene has CDR1 SGHAT and CDR2 FQNNGV. This CDR3 is built from 15 residues. CDR3 DNA sequence: TGTGCCAGCAGCTCCCTAGCGGTCTCCTACAATGAGCAGTTCTTC. Residues: CASSSLAVSYNEQFF.

CDR3 bases: TGTGCCAGCAGTTTAATAAGCGACGTGAACACTGAAGCTTTCTTT. It is translated as CASSLISDVNTEAFF. This chain uses TRBV28 with TRBJ1-1; D gene ambiguous. Germline assignment: CDR1 MDHEN and CDR2 SYDVKM. The length of the CDR3 is 15 residues. Trimming stripped 2 bases from V and 0 bases from J, with 10 bases between.

The rearrangement uses TRBV4-3 and TRBJ1-2; D is undetermined. Trimming left V 0 bases short and J 4 bases short, with 9 bases between. Looked up from germline, CDR1 is LGHNA and CDR2 is YSLEER. The CDR3 covers 14 residues. As DNA, the CDR3 is TGCGCCAGCAGCCAAGACCCTAGGACCTATGGCTACACCTTC. Protein sequence: CASSQDPRTYGYTF.